This T cell receptor beta chain was observed in a study of a mutant IDH1 vaccine in newly diagnosed glioma. Study context: First vaccine doses came 4-6 weeks after radiotherapy alone, or with temozolomide cycles. Those enrolled had earlier been treated with radiotherapy, temozolomide, or both, mostly both.

Notes on this clone: Antigen unknown.

The length of the CDR3 is 15 residues. CDR1 SNHLY and CDR2 FYNNEI come from the germline V gene. Trimming took off 6 bases at V and 6 bases at J, with 21 bases between the two ends. The protocol was immunoSEQ multiplex PCR, while the TCRdb copy is restricted to in-frame clones and leaves out a portion. This repertoire shows roughly 51,000 clones, roughly 80% found once; its top ten account for roughly 6.3%. Described time point: week 35, safety follow-up. Doses comprised 300 ug of mutant IDH1 20-mer peptide each, plus topical imiquimod. The astrocytomas were IDH1-mutant, ATRX-negative, and WHO grade 3 or 4.

The source was PBMCs, collected from a glioma patient whose treatment included an IDH1 peptide vaccine. This TCR was sampled from a man aged 40-49 years with glioma. The chain employs TRBV2 and TRBJ2-7, with TRBD1 as a possible D gene (6 bases). The CDR3 region is CASSLTPTGIGEQYF. The CDR3 coding sequence is TGTGCCAGCAGCCTAACCCCAACAGGGATCGGCGAGCAGTACTTC.